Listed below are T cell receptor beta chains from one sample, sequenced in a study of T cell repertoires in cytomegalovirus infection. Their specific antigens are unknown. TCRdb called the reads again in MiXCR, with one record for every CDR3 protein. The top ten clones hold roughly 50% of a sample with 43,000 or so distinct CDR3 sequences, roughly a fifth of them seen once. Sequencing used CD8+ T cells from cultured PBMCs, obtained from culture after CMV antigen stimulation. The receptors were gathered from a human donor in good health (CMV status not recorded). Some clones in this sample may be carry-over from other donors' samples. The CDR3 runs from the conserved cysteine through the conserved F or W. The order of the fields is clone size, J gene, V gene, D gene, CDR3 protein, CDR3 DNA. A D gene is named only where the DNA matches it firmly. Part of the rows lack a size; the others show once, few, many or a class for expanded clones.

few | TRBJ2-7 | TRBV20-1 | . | CSAYSGDSYEQYF | TGCAGTGCTTATAGCGGGGACAGCTACGAGCAGTACTTC
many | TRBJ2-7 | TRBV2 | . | CASSANFYEQYF | TGTGCCAGCAGCGCGAATTTCTACGAGCAGTACTTC
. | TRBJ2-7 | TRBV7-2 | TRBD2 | CASSLTQAGGIYEQYF | TGTGCCAGCAGCTTGACTCAAGCGGGGGGGATCTACGAGCAGTACTTC
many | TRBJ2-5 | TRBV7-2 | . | CASSLAAQETQYF | TGTGCCAGCAGCTTAGCGGCCCAAGAGACCCAGTACTTC
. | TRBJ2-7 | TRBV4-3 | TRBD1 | CASSQDLPFDRGLHEQYF | TGCGCCAGCAGCCAAGATCTTCCTTTTGACAGGGGGCTCCACGAGCAGTACTTC
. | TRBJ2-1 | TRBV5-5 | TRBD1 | CASSLRTGEYSEQFF | TGTGCCAGCAGCTTGAGGACAGGGGAGTATAGTGAGCAGTTCTTC
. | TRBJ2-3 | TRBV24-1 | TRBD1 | CATSDRNGQAPDTQYF | TGTGCCACCAGTGATAGGAATGGACAGGCCCCAGATACGCAGTATTTT
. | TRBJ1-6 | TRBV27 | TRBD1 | CASSLSRPRQGNSPLHF | TGTGCCAGCAGTTTATCGAGACCAAGACAGGGTAATTCACCCCTCCACTTT
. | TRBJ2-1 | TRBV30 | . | CAWRGGNYNEQFF | TGTGCCTGGAGAGGCGGGAACTACAATGAGCAGTTCTTC
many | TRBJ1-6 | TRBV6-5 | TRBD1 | CASSLTGGADSPLHF | TGTGCCAGCAGTTTGACAGGGGGCGCGGATTCACCCCTCCACTTT
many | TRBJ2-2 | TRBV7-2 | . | CASSLGRKGSSGELFF | TGTGCCAGCAGCTTAGGGAGGAAGGGTTCGTCCGGGGAGCTGTTTTTT
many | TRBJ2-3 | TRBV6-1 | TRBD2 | CASSESLAATDTQYF | TGTGCCAGCAGTGAAAGCCTAGCGGCCACAGATACGCAGTATTTT
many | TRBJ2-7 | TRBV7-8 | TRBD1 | CASSGPTGVSYEQYF | TGTGCCAGCAGCGGCCCGACAGGGGTTTCATACGAGCAGTACTTC
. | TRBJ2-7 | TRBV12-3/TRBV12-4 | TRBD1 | CASSLTQGAGHEQYF | TGTGCCAGCAGTTTAACGCAGGGGGCGGGCCACGAGCAGTACTTC
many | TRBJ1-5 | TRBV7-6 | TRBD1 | CASSQRQGSNQPQHF | TGTGCCAGCAGTCAACGACAGGGAAGCAATCAGCCCCAGCATTTT
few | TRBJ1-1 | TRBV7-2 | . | CASSGRRAFF | TGTGCCAGCAGCGGGCGGCGGGCTTTCTTT
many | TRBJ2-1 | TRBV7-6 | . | CASSPTDGNNEQFF | TGTGCCAGCAGCCCGACGGACGGAAACAATGAGCAGTTCTTC
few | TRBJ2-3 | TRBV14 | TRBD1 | CASSLRDRRTDTQYF | TGTGCCAGCAGCCTCCGGGACAGACGCACAGATACGCAGTATTTT
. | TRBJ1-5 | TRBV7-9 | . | CASSLGQNNQPQHF | TGTGCCAGCAGCTTAGGACAGAATAATCAGCCCCAGCATTTT
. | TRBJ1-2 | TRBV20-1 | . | CSAHGGDYGYTF | TGCAGTGCCCACGGAGGGGACTATGGCTACACCTTC
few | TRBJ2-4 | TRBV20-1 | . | CSARDIDTGGDKNIQYF | TGCAGTGCTAGAGATATCGATACGGGGGGCGACAAAAACATTCAGTACTTC
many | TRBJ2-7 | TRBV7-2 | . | CASSMGTPYEQYF | TGTGCCAGCAGTATGGGGACACCCTACGAGCAGTACTTC
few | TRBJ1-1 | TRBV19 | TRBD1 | CASSNPGQGMNTEAFF | TGTGCCAGTAGCAACCCGGGACAGGGAATGAACACTGAAGCTTTCTTT
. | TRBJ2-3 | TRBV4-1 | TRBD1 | CASSQDRGGPDTQYF | TGCGCCAGCAGCCAAGATCGAGGGGGCCCAGATACGCAGTATTTT